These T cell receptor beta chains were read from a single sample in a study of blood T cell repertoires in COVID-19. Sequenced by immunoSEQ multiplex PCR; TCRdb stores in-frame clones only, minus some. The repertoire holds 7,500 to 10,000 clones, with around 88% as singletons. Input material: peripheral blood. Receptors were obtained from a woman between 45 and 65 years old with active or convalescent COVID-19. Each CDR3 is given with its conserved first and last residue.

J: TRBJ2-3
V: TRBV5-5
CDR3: CASSLAGSGRTDTQYF

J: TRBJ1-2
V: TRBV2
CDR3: CASSEGFGQHYGYTF

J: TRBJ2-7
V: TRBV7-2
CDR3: CASSLLINLHRGGEQYF

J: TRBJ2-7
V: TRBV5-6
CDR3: CASSPSPGLLSYEQYF

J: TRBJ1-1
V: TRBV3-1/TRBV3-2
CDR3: CASSQDQTEAFF

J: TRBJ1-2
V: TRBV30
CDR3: CAWRGKGQETYGYTF

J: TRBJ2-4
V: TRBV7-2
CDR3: CASSLTGYIQYF

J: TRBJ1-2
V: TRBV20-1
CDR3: CSALNYGYTF

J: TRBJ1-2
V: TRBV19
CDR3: CASSTYGQLRGYTF

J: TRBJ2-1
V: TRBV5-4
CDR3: CASSSQTSGDYNEQFF

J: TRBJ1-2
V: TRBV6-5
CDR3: CASSPPGQAGYGYTF

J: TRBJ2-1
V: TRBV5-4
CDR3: CASSLNGGRVNEQFF

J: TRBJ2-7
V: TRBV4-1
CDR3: CASSQESGRSYEQYF

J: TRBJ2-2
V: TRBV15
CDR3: CATSRASTAGNTGELFF

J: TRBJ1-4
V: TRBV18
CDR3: CASSPDRDGEKLFF

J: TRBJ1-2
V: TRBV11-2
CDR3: CASSLLQGAERGYTF

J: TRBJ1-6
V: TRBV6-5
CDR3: CASRRTGAGNSPLHF

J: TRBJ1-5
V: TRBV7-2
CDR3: CASSWDRGNQPQHF

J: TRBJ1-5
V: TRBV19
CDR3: CASSDRDNQPQHF

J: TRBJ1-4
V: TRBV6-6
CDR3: CASRLQGGNEKLFF

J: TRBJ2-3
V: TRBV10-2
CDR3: CAARAGGTDTQYF

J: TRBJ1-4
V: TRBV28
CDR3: CASRSPGTEAEKLFF

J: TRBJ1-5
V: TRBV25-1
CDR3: CASSETGHQPQHF

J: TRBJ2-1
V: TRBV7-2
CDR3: CASSPGREREQFF

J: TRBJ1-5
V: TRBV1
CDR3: CTSTQTYSNQPQHF

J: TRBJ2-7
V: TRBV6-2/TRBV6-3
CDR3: CASSYEIGDRAYEQYF

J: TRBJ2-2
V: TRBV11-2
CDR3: CASDRTNTGELFF

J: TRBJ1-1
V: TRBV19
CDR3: CASSIGGNTEAFF

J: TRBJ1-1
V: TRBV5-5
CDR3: CASSLGRGGPEAFF

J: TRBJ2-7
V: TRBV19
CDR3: CASSFSGGDDEQYF

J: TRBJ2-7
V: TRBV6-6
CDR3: CASSYQGGNEQYF

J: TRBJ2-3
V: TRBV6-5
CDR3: CASRGTGITDTQYF

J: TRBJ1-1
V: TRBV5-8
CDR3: CASSLGRGRNTEAFF

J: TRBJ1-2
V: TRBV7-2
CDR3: CASSPGQGGYTF

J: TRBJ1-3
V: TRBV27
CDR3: CARWGRRSGNTIYF

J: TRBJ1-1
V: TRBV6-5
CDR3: CASSYGRTEAFF

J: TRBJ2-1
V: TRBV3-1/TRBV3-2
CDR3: CASSLKGFSSYNEQFF

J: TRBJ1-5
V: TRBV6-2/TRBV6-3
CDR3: CASSRPGTGMDNQPQHF

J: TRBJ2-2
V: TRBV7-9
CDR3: CASSLDSGFGTGELFF

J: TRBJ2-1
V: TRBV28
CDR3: CASSPGLVSYNEQFF

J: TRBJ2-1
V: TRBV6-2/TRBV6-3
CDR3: CASSGGGAGNLYNEQFF

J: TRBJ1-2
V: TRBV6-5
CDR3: CASKIGGATGYTF

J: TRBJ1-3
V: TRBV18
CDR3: CASSPPNRASGNTIYF

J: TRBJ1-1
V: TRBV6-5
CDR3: CASSYDRGPTGAFF

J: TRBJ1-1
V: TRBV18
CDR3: CASSLVTGALGYTEAFF